The 29 T cell receptor beta chains in this list originate from one sample, sequenced in a study of vaccination effects on CD4 cells after COVID-19. No antigen is known for these receptors. Culturing for ten to eleven days preceded CD4+ T cell isolation. Participants were vaccinated with two doses of either the BNT162b2 or mRNA-1273 vaccine. Only in-frame clones appear in the TCRdb table, and some are missing; sequencing was by immunoSEQ multiplex PCR. Here the sample spans around 46,000 clones, around 70% being singletons. The sequences come from CD4+ T cells from PBMCs cultured without peptide, collected after COVID-19 vaccination. Receptors were obtained from a human donor who received a COVID-19 vaccine.

The chain recombines TRBV7-9 with TRBJ1-2; no reliable D call. The CDR3 contains 14 residues. CDR1 is SEHNR and CDR2 is FQNEAQ in the germline V gene (reference sequence). V lost 5 bases and J lost 4, with 14 bases in between. The CDR3 is CASSPDEVSYGYTF. In DNA, the CDR3 is TGTGCCAGCAGCCCGGACGAAGTAAGCTATGGCTACACCTTC.

V usage is TRBV6-1 and J usage is TRBJ1-5, with 7 bases fitting TRBD1. CDR1 and CDR2 (germline): MNHNS, SASEGT. The CDR3 extends over 20 amino acids. V was pared by 1 base and J by 0 bases, with 15 bases of the junction left unmatched. CDR3: CASSEGGSGGLRDSNQPQHF. The CDR3 nucleotides read TGTGCCAGCAGTGAAGGTGGGTCAGGGGGTCTCCGGGATAGCAATCAGCCCCAGCATTTT.

The chain carries TRBV29-1 and TRBJ1-2, with a possible D match to TRBD1 (6 bases). This CDR3 spans 15 amino acids. Per the germline V gene, CDR1 is SQVTM and CDR2 is ANQGSEA. The V gene lost 3 bases and the J gene lost 4 bases, with 18 bases spanning the gap. The CDR3 coding sequence is TGCAGCGTTGATACCCTCGGGGGGGGCCCCTATGGCTACACCTTC. It translates to CSVDTLGGGPYGYTF.

The chain combines TRBV7-9 with TRBJ1-1; D gene ambiguous. The CDR3 loop spans 14 amino acids. Trimming left V 5 bases short and J 4 bases short, with 14 bases between. Germline-derived CDR1 and CDR2 are SEHNR and FQNEAQ (reference sequence). CDR3 sequence reads: CASSPGPSGTEAFF. The DNA for the CDR3 is TGTGCCAGCAGCCCTGGGCCATCAGGCACTGAAGCTTTCTTT.

The V call is TRBV5-1, the J call TRBJ2-1, with 11 bases aligning to TRBD2. Germline CDR1 and CDR2: SGHRS and YFSETQ. V dropped 6 bases and J dropped 5; count of bases not matched to a gene: 13. This CDR3 has 17 amino acids. The DNA of the CDR3 is TGCGCCAGCACCCGTTGGATAGCGGGAGGGATAAACAATGAGCAGTTCTTC. As protein: CASTRWIAGGINNEQFF.

J is TRBJ1-3 and V is TRBV3-1 (or the pseudogene TRBV3-2); unclear D gene. The CDR3 loop spans 15 amino acids. V was cut by 3 bases and J by 1 base, with 10 bases left in between. The germline V gene has CDR1 LGHDT and CDR2 YNNKEL (reference sequence). The CDR3 DNA is TGTGCCAGCAGCCAGCAATCGGGGTCTGGAAACACCATATATTTT. This encodes CASSQQSGSGNTIYF.

The chain links TRBV11-2 to TRBJ1-2; 7 bases line up with TRBD1. Trimming cost V 1 base and J 1 base; bases outside gene matches: 9. The CDR3 runs 17 residues. Germline V gene data show CDR1 as SGHAT and CDR2 as FQNNGV. CDR3: CASSLVLVRDSNYGYTF. The CDR3 bases are TGTGCCAGCAGCTTAGTACTCGTCCGGGACAGTAACTATGGCTACACCTTC.

The table lists this clone with a few counts. V usage is TRBV7-8 and J usage is TRBJ1-4; D ambiguous. Trimming stripped 2 bases from V and 6 bases from J, with 1 base between. The CDR3 is 11 residues long. Germline V gene sequence: CDR1 SGHVS, CDR2 FQNEAQ. CDR3 coding DNA: TGTGCCAGCAGCTTATATGAAAAACTGTTTTTT. Its protein is CASSLYEKLFF.

This sequence joins TRBV9 and TRBJ2-7; D unclear. Trimming took 0 bases from V and 7 from J, leaving 11 bases between them. The CDR3 runs 13 residues. Germline lookup yields CDR1 SGDLS and CDR2 YYNGEE. The CDR3 DNA is TGTGCCAGCAGCGTAGATTCAACCGGGGAGCAGTACTTC. This gives the protein CASSVDSTGEQYF.

The J gene is TRBJ2-3, the V gene TRBV5-6, with a tentative D call TRBD1 (5 bases). The CDR3 runs to 14 residues. Between the trimmed V and J ends, which lost 1 base and 3 bases, there was a span of 9 bases. In germline, CDR1 is SGHDT, CDR2 YYEEEE. CDR3 nucleotides: TGTGCCAGCAGCTTGATAGGGGCGACAGATACGCAGTATTTT. It specifies CASSLIGATDTQYF. The variable domain in full, with the rest retrieved from reference TRBV5-6 and TRBJ2-3, is DAGVTQSPTHLIKTRGQQVTLRCSPKSGHDTVSWYQQALGQGPQFIFQYYEEEERQRGNFPDRFSGHQFPNYSSELNVNALLLGDSALYLCASSLIGATDTQYFGPGTRLTVL.

This clone was seen more than once but under ten times. V gene TRBV6-5 combines with J gene TRBJ1-3; possible D gene TRBD1, 5 bases. CDR3 length: 14 residues. Looked up from germline, CDR1 is MNHEY and CDR2 is SVGAGI. V gave up 6 bases and J gave up 5 bases, with 14 bases separating them. The CDR3 is CASRPTGMRNTIYF. Written as DNA, the CDR3 is TGTGCCAGCAGACCAACAGGAATGAGAAACACCATATATTTT.

The chain joins TRBV7-2 to TRBJ2-7, with D unclear. The CDR3 runs to 13 residues. V shed 0 bases and J shed 6 bases, with 9 bases lying between them. The V gene's germline CDR1 is SGHTA and CDR2 FQGNSA. CDR3 region: CASSLALDREQYF. The DNA for the CDR3 is TGTGCCAGCAGCTTAGCGCTTGATCGCGAGCAGTACTTC.

The chain combines TRBV27 with TRBJ1-1; possible D gene TRBD1, 6 bases. Germline V gives CDR1 MNHEY, CDR2 SMNVEV (reference sequence). V lost 5 bases, J lost 1 base, and 8 bases lay in between. The CDR3 extends over 13 amino acids. CDR3 in amino acids: CASSVGQNTEAFF. CDR3 sequence (DNA): TGTGCCAGCAGTGTGGGACAGAACACTGAAGCTTTCTTT.

This clone was seen a single time. The chain links TRBV18 to TRBJ1-5; D ambiguous. V lost 2 bases to trimming and J lost 0 bases, with 5 bases between them. CDR3 length: 14 residues. Germline CDR1 KGHSH, CDR2 LQKENI. In DNA, the CDR3 is TGTGCCAGCTCACCAATTACTAGCAATCAGCCCCAGCATTTT. Its translation: CASSPITSNQPQHF.

The rearrangement joins TRBV13 to TRBJ2-7, with 9 bases aligning to TRBD2. Germline loops: CDR1 PRHDT, CDR2 FYEKMQ (reference sequence). This CDR3 region has 14 residues. Germline trimming cut 6 bases from V and 2 bases from J; bases unmatched to any gene: 5. The CDR3 is CASRRAGGPYEQYF. CDR3 DNA sequence: TGTGCCAGCAGAAGGGCGGGGGGGCCCTACGAGCAGTACTTC.

The chain employs TRBV2 and TRBJ2-3; 11 bases align to TRBD2. The CDR3 consists of 18 residues. CDR1 SNHLY and CDR2 FYNNEI come from the germline V gene. V gave up 5 bases and J gave up 7 bases; unmatched junction bases: 17. CDR3 sequence: CASSTSGGANNRPNTQYF. The CDR3 nucleotides read TGTGCCAGCAGTACTAGCGGGGGTGCAAATAATAGACCTAATACGCAGTATTTT.

DNA of the CDR3: TGTGCCAGCAGCCAAGATGGGGGAAACACCATATATTTT. This encodes CASSQDGGNTIYF. The V call is TRBV14, the J call TRBJ1-3; D is unresolved. The CDR3 sequence is 13 residues long. The V gene lost 0 bases and the J gene lost 4 bases, with 4 bases spanning the gap. In germline, CDR1 is SGHDN, CDR2 FVKESK.

The rearrangement links TRBV19 to TRBJ2-5; D is perhaps TRBD2 (6 bases). CDR1 and CDR2 (germline): LNHDA, SQIVND (reference sequence). The CDR3 spans 17 residues. V dropped 1 base and J dropped 5 bases, with 20 bases sitting between them. The CDR3 sequence is CASSIAGRDRGDETQYF. The CDR3, as DNA: TGTGCCAGTAGTATAGCCGGTAGGGACCGCGGGGATGAGACCCAGTACTTC. Based on the CDR3 plus reference TRBV19 and TRBJ2-5, the full variable domain is DGGITQSPKYLFRKEGQNVTLSCEQNLNHDAMYWYRQDPGQGLRLIYYSQIVNDFQKGDIAEGYSVSREKKESFPLTVTSAQKNPTAFYLCASSIAGRDRGDETQYFGPGTRLLVL.

The genes are TRBV7-8 and TRBJ2-7; D call uncertain. V lost 5 bases, J lost 3 bases, and 8 bases lay in between. The germline gives CDR1 SGHVS, CDR2 FQNEAQ. CDR3 length equals 12 residues. The CDR3 spells CASSLLIYEQYF. The CDR3 DNA sequence: TGTGCCAGCAGCCTACTTATCTACGAGCAGTACTTC.

This clone has just a few counts. The chain employs TRBV4-1 and TRBJ1-4; TRBD1 aligns across 7 bases. The junction had 9 bases not matched to a gene; V was cut back by 9 bases and J by 5 bases. Germline V CDR1 and CDR2: MGHRA, YSYEKL. This CDR3 has 14 amino acids. CDR3 loop: CAREMTGRNEKLFF. CDR3 DNA sequence: TGCGCCAGGGAGATGACAGGGAGAAATGAAAAACTGTTTTTT.

This clone was observed many times. CDR3 region: CASSQLGGTGGPDTQYF. In DNA form, the CDR3 reads TGTGCCAGCTCGCAATTAGGCGGGACAGGGGGCCCAGATACGCAGTATTTT. The rearrangement joins TRBV18 to TRBJ2-3, with TRBD1 matching 12 bases. This CDR3 region has 17 residues. V lost 6 bases and J lost 4; bases outside the gene matches: 11. CDR1 and CDR2 from the germline V gene are KGHSH and LQKENI.

The chain combines TRBV5-4 with TRBJ2-1, with 8 bases aligning to TRBD1. Per germline, CDR1 SGHNT and CDR2 YYREEE (reference sequence). This CDR3 has 15 amino acids. Germline trimming cut 0 bases from V and 4 bases from J; bases unmatched to any gene: 3. CDR3 bases: TGTGCCAGCAGCTTGGATGGGACAGGTTACAATGAGCAGTTCTTC. Protein product: CASSLDGTGYNEQFF.

The V call is TRBV5-1, the J call TRBJ2-3; D unclear. CDR1 and CDR2 (germline): SGHRS, YFSETQ. V lost 3 bases, J lost 6 bases, and 14 bases lay in between. CDR3 length equals 14 residues. CDR3 sequence reads: CASSSSQSADTQYF. Here the CDR3 DNA reads TGCGCCAGCAGCTCGTCGCAGTCCGCGGATACGCAGTATTTT.

This clone has only a few counts. The chain is built from TRBV7-8 and TRBJ1-1; D is ambiguous. Germline V CDR1 and CDR2: SGHVS, FQNEAQ. Between the trimmed V and J ends, which lost 3 bases and 1 base, there was a span of 9 bases. CDR3 length: 14 residues. The CDR3: CASSFQSRNTEAFF. CDR3 bases: TGTGCCAGCAGCTTTCAGTCGAGGAACACTGAAGCTTTCTTT.

The rearrangement links TRBV21-1 to TRBJ2-4; TRBD1 is the table's D call and was not checked against the DNA. TRBV21-1 is an annotated pseudogene. The CDR3 runs to 17 residues. The CDR3 DNA sequence: TGTGCCAGCAGCAAAGCTGGACAGGGGGCGATCAAAAACATTCAGTACTTC. Its protein product is CASSKAGQGAIKNIQYF.

The CDR3 loop reads CASSGQGGATYEQYF. CDR3 nucleotides: TGTGCCAGCAGCGGCCAGGGAGGGGCGACCTACGAGCAGTACTTC. The rearrangement links TRBV5-6 to TRBJ2-7; TRBD2 matches at 7 bases. The CDR3 has 15 residues. Germline V CDR1 and CDR2: SGHDT, YYEEEE. The V segment lost 4 bases and the J segment 2 bases; nucleotides outside the gene matches: 9. The variable domain in full, with the rest retrieved from reference TRBV5-6 and TRBJ2-7, is DAGVTQSPTHLIKTRGQQVTLRCSPKSGHDTVSWYQQALGQGPQFIFQYYEEEERQRGNFPDRFSGHQFPNYSSELNVNALLLGDSALYLCASSGQGGATYEQYFGPGTRLTVT.

The rearrangement uses TRBV18 and TRBJ1-5, with D possibly TRBD1 on 5 matching bases. V lost 4 bases to trimming and J lost 4 bases, with 11 bases between them. This CDR3 has 14 residues. Germline-derived CDR1 and CDR2 are KGHSH and LQKENI. CDR3 sequence (DNA): TGTGCCAGCTCACTAGGGGCCGAGAATCAGCCCCAGCATTTT. The encoded protein is CASSLGAENQPQHF.

The rearrangement uses TRBV4-1 and TRBJ2-3; 11 bases are a match to TRBD2. Trimming removed 0 bases from V and 4 bases from J; junction bases left unmatched: 6. The CDR3 has 17 amino acids. Germline V gene sequence: CDR1 MGHRA, CDR2 YSYEKL. The CDR3 DNA reads as TGCGCCAGCAGCCAAGAGGGGACTAGCGGCAATCCAGATACGCAGTATTTT. It translates to CASSQEGTSGNPDTQYF.

This chain connects TRBV19 to TRBJ1-5, with 7 bases aligning to TRBD1. The CDR3 runs to 15 residues. V gave up 7 bases and J gave up 4 bases; unmatched junction bases: 10. Germline V gene sequence: CDR1 LNHDA, CDR2 SQIVND (reference sequence). The CDR3 loop is CASTPTPGGNQPQHF. DNA of the CDR3: TGTGCCAGTACCCCAACTCCAGGGGGAAATCAGCCCCAGCATTTT.